A single T cell receptor (beta chain) is shown here with its context. The antigen remains unidentified. The germline gives CDR1 KGHDR, CDR2 SFDVKD. The CDR3 loop spans 16 amino acids. The data originate from a study of T cells expressing NK-cell markers. The overall study: Investigators obtained TCR beta repertoires from sorted CD3+CD56+NKG2C+, CD3+CD56+NKG2C- and CD3+CD56-NKG2C+ T cells. HCMV seropositivity characterized most of the eight sequenced donors, and seronegativity one. Whole-study findings and limits: There were a handful of donors in whom these clonotypes also led the CD3+CD56-NKG2C+ fraction. Certain NKG2C+ T cell clones were expanded, and their HCMV specificity remained unclear.

One entry per CDR3 protein, without DNA, is what TCRdb gives after re-calling the 5' RACE reads. Its listing shows 400,000 to 550,000 distinct CDR3 sequences. The sequence came from a woman aged 18 to 75 in good health. The sequenced sample consisted of blood T cells: a sorted CD56 or NKG2C T cell subset, CD4+ or CD8+ T cells, or bulk PBMC T cells (not recorded which). The gene calls are TRBV24-1 and TRBJ2-2; TCRdb indicates TRBD1, and absent DNA this call remains unverified. CDR3 protein: CATSSTGGSWTGELFF.